These 11 T cell receptor beta chains were sequenced from one sample in a study of T cells in Graves' hyperthyroidism and ophthalmopathy. Researchers took RNA transcripts and amplified the TCR beta CDR3 regions from them. The HTBI set primed first-round TCR CDR3 RT-PCR. One entry per CDR3 protein, called by TCRdb with MiXCR from the multiplex PCR reads. Of approximately 400,000 distinct CDR3 sequences detected, approximately 14% appear once; the ten largest clones hold roughly a fifth. The sequencing sample was made of blood. The receptors were gathered from a woman between 25 and 40 years old with Graves' ophthalmopathy.

At least ten counts were recorded for this clonotype. The V and J genes are TRBV2 and TRBJ1-1; 9 bases line up with TRBD1. Germline lookup yields CDR1 SNHLY and CDR2 FYNNEI. V lost 3 bases to trimming and J lost 4 bases; unmatched junction nucleotides: 3. CDR3 length: 14 residues. CDR3 DNA: TGTGCCAGCAGTGATTGGACAGGGGTCACTGAAGCTTTCTTT. This translates into CASSDWTGVTEAFF. The variable domain in full, completed from reference TRBV2 and TRBJ1-1, reads EPEVTQTPSHQVTQMGQEVILRCVPISNHLYFYWYRQILGQKVEFLVSFYNNEISEKSEIFDDQFSVERPDGSNFTLKIRSTKLEDSAMYFCASSDWTGVTEAFFGQGTRLTVV.

This clonotype appeared many times. V gene TRBV24-1 combines with J gene TRBJ2-5, with 7 bases aligning to TRBD2. Germline V gene sequence: CDR1 KGHDR, CDR2 SFDVKD. With 8 bases clipped from V and 1 base from J, the junction kept 6 bases outside the gene matches. The CDR3 loop spans 14 amino acids. In nucleotides, the CDR3 is TGTGCCACCAAATCGAGCGGGGCCCAAGAGACCCAGTACTTC. It specifies CATKSSGAQETQYF.

This clonotype came up many times. The rearrangement links TRBV3-1 to TRBJ2-3; 7 nucleotides line up with TRBD2. CDR1 LGHDT and CDR2 YNNKEL come from the germline V gene (reference sequence). The junction had 8 bases not matched to a gene; V was cut back by 2 bases and J by 6 bases. This CDR3 is built from 15 residues. The CDR3 sequence is CASSQRSGVPDTQYF. DNA for the CDR3: TGTGCCAGCAGCCAACGGAGCGGGGTCCCGGATACGCAGTATTTT.

This clonotype was seen many times. The chain's CDR3 is CATSTGTGGSSYEQYF. CDR3 coding DNA: TGTGCCACCAGCACCGGGACAGGGGGCAGTTCCTACGAGCAGTACTTC. This rearrangement joins TRBV15 to TRBJ2-7, with 12 bases matching TRBD1. The V gene end was trimmed by 4 bases and the J gene end by 1 base; junction bases not matched to a gene: 5. Per the germline V gene, CDR1 is LNHNV and CDR2 is YYDKDF (reference sequence). The CDR3 totals 16 residues.

This clonotype was counted at least ten times. This chain joins TRBV13 and TRBJ2-3; 10 bases match TRBD1. The V gene end was trimmed by 5 bases and the J gene end by 6 bases; junction bases not matched to a gene: 8. This CDR3 contains 15 residues. CDR1 PRHDT and CDR2 FYEKMQ come from the germline V gene (reference sequence). CDR3: CASSNRQGAVDTQYF. The CDR3 DNA is TGTGCCAGCAGCAACCGACAGGGGGCGGTGGATACGCAGTATTTT.

This clonotype has a count of ten or more. This rearrangement joins TRBV20-1 to TRBJ2-7, with no clear D. Germline CDR1 and CDR2: DFQATT and SNEGSKA (reference sequence). V shed 1 base and J shed 3 bases, with 10 bases lying between them. CDR3 length: 13 residues. The CDR3 loop is CSARVGNLYEQYF. CDR3 nucleotide sequence: TGCAGTGCTAGAGTGGGGAACCTCTACGAGCAGTACTTC.

The chain joins TRBV3-1 to TRBJ2-3, with 12 positions matching TRBD2. Germline V lookup: CDR1 LGHDT, CDR2 YNNKEL (reference sequence). This CDR3 contains 16 residues. The V gene end was trimmed by 4 bases and the J gene end by 5 bases; junction bases not matched to a gene: 7. Here the CDR3 reads CASSLRLAGVIDTQYF. The CDR3 DNA reads TGTGCCAGCAGCCTCCGACTAGCGGGAGTCATAGATACGCAGTATTTT.

This clonotype was counted at least ten times. The J gene is TRBJ2-3, the V gene TRBV19, with D perhaps matching TRBD1 or TRBD2 (5 bases each). CDR3 size: 14 residues. With 5 bases removed from V and 7 bases from J, the gap between germline ends came to 16 bases. Germline CDR1 is LNHDA and CDR2 is SQIVND (reference sequence). This CDR3 is CASSPSSGGNTQYF. The CDR3 nucleotides read TGTGCCAGTAGTCCGAGTTCTGGGGGTAATACGCAGTATTTT.

This clonotype was observed at least ten times. The CDR3 sequence: CASRWAYNEQFF. DNA for the CDR3: TGTGCCAGTAGGTGGGCCTACAATGAGCAGTTCTTC. This chain connects TRBV6-2 or TRBV6-3 to TRBJ2-1; D unclear. This CDR3 region has 12 residues. Between the trimmed V and J ends, which lost 9 bases and 2 bases, there was a span of 8 bases. The germline gives CDR1 MNHEY, CDR2 SVGEGT.

The chain recombines TRBV28 with TRBJ1-2; D gene unclear. V shed 5 bases and J shed 6 bases, with 16 bases lying between them. Germline CDR1 reads MDHEN; CDR2 reads SYDVKM. CDR3 length: 14 residues. CDR3 residues: CASSPTMVGNGYTF. DNA for the CDR3: TGTGCCAGCAGTCCGACCATGGTAGGAAATGGCTACACCTTC.

This clonotype has at least ten counts. The rearrangement links TRBV7-9 to TRBJ1-1; D is unresolved. Between the trimmed V and J ends, which lost 6 bases and 8 bases, there was a span of 7 bases. The CDR3 is 10 amino acids. The germline gives CDR1 SEHNR, CDR2 FQNEAQ (reference sequence). The CDR3 DNA sequence: TGTGCCAGCAGGGGAGGGGAAGCTTTCTTT. Protein: CASRGGEAFF. The entire variable domain, with the rest obtained from reference TRBV7-9 and TRBJ1-1, is as follows: DTGVSQNPRHKITKRGQNVTFRCDPISEHNRLYWYRQTLGQGPEFLTYFQNEAQLEKSRLLSDRFSAERPKGSFSTLEIQRTEQGDSAMYLCASRGGEAFFGQGTRLTVV.